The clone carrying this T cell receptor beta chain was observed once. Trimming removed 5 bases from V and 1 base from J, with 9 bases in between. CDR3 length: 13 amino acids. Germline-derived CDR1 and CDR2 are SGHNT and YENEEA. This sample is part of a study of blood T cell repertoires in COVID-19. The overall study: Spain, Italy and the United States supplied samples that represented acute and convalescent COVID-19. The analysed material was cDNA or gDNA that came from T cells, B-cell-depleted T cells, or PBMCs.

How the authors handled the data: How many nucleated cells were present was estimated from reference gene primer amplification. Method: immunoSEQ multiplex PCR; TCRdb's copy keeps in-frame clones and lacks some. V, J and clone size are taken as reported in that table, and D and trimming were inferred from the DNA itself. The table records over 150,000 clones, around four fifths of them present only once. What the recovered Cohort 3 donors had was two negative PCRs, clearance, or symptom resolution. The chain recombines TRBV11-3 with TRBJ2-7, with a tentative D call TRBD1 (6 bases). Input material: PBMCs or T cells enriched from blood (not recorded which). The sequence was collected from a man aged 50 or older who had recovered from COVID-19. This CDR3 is CASSRGHSYEQYF. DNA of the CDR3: TGTGCCAGCAGCCGGGGACATTCCTACGAGCAGTACTTC.